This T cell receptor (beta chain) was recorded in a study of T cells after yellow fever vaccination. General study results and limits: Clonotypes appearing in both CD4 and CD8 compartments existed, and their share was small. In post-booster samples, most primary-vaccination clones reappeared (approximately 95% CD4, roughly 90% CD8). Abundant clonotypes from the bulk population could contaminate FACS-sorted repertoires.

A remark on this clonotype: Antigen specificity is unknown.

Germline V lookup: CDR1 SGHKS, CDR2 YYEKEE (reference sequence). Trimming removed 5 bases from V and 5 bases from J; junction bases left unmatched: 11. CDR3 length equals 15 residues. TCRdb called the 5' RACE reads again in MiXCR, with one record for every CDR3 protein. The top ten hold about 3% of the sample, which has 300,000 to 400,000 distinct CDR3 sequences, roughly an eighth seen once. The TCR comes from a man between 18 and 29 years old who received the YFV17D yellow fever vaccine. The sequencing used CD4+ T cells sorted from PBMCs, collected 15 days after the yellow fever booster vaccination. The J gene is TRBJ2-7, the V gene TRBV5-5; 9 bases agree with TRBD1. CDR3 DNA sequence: TGTGCCAGCAGGGAACGGGACAGGGTCTACCACGAGCAGTACGTC. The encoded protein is CASRERDRVYHEQYV.